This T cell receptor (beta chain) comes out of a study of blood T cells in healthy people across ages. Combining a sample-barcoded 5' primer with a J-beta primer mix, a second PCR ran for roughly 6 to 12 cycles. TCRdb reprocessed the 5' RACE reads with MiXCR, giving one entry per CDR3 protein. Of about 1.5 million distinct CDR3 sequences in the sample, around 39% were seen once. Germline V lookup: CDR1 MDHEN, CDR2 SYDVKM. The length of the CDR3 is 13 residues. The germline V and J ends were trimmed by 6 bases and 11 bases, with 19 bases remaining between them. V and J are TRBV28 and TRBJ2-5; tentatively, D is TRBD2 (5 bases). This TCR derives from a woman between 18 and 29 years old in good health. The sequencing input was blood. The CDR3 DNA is TGTGCCAGCAGAACAACTAGGAGTAATGAGCAGTACTTC. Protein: CASRTTRSNEQYF.